A selection of T cell receptor beta chains follows, all from one sample in a study of blood T cells in healthy people across ages. From the 5' RACE reads, TCRdb called clonotypes with MiXCR, one entry per CDR3 protein. The sample holds about 930,000 distinct CDR3 sequences, almost 30% seen once. This sample also appeared in a second study, on T cells of mothers and their children.

Sequenced sample: blood. All receptors come from a woman in her 40s in good health. The CDR3 runs from the conserved cysteine through the conserved F or W. A D gene is named only where the DNA matches it firmly. Some rows mark clone size as missing; the rest say once, few, many or name a class of expanded clone.

j_gene	d_gene	abundance	v_gene	CDR3nt	CDR3aa
TRBJ2-3	NA	few	TRBV20-1	TGCAGTGCTAGAGATCTTTCTAGCACAGATACGCAGTATTTT	CSARDLSSTDTQYF
TRBJ1-4	NA	NA	TRBV28	TGTGCCAGCATCGCCTCTCCCTCAACTAATGAAAAACTGTTTTTT	CASIASPSTNEKLFF
TRBJ2-7	NA	NA	TRBV7-9	TGTGCCAGCAGCCGCTCCGGGACCGACCTATCCTACGAGCAGTACTTC	CASSRSGTDLSYEQYF
TRBJ1-2	NA	NA	TRBV7-2	TGTGCCAGCAGCCTTGGACAGAGCTATGGCCACACCTTC	CASSLGQSYGHTF
TRBJ2-2	TRBD1	many	TRBV4-2	TGTGCCAGCAGCTCGAAGGACAGGGACACCGGGGAGCTGTTTTTT	CASSSKDRDTGELFF
TRBJ1-2	NA	NA	TRBV20-1	TGCAGTGCTAGAGCCAGGTTCTGGACAGAGGGGGGCAACTATGGCTACACCTTC	CSARARFWTEGGNYGYTF
TRBJ2-1	TRBD2	NA	TRBV6-1	TGTGCCAGCAGAGCCCGACTAGCGGGGGGGTGGTCCTACAATGAGCAGTTCTTC	CASRARLAGGWSYNEQFF
TRBJ1-1	NA	NA	TRBV28	TGTGCCAGCAGTTCCCGAGGTCAGGGTACTCGGAACACTGAAGCTTTCTTT	CASSSRGQGTRNTEAFF
TRBJ2-5	TRBD2	few	TRBV6-1	TGTGCCAGCAACCAAGGGGGAGCGGGGGAGACCCAAGAGACCCAGTACTTC	CASNQGGAGETQETQYF
TRBJ2-5	NA	many	TRBV20-1	TGCAGTGCTAGAGATCTTAGCGGAGCCCAAGAGACCCAGTACTTC	CSARDLSGAQETQYF
TRBJ1-1	NA	once	TRBV20-1	TGCAGTGCCAGGACAGATATGAACACTGAAGCTTTCTTT	CSARTDMNTEAFF
TRBJ2-5	NA	many	TRBV27	TGTGCCAGCTCGACGGGGTGGGGAAAGACCCAGTACTTC	CASSTGWGKTQYF
TRBJ2-1	TRBD1	NA	TRBV29-1	TGCAGCGTTGGACAGGGGAATGAGCAGTTCTTC	CSVGQGNEQFF
TRBJ1-2	NA	NA	TRBV9	TGTGCCAGCACACCAGACAGCGACGGCTATGGCTACACCTTC	CASTPDSDGYGYTF
TRBJ2-1	NA	NA	TRBV12-3/TRBV12-4	TGTGCCAGCAGTTTAGCGCAGGGTTCGCCGATAAACAATGAGCAGTTCTTC	CASSLAQGSPINNEQFF
TRBJ2-1	TRBD2	few	TRBV20-1	TGCAGTGCGTGGGCTAGCGGGGGGGAAAGGAATGAGCAGTTCTTC	CSAWASGGERNEQFF
TRBJ2-1	TRBD2	NA	TRBV6-6	TGTGCCAGCATCGGCGGGGGGGTGGAGTTCTTC	CASIGGGVEFF
TRBJ1-4	TRBD1	NA	TRBV18	TGTGCCAGCTCACGTCAGGGGGATGAAAAACTGTTTTTT	CASSRQGDEKLFF
TRBJ2-1	TRBD1	NA	TRBV12-3/TRBV12-4	TGTGCCAGCAGTCCATCGGACAGGGGAGTCAACAATGAGCAGTTCTTC	CASSPSDRGVNNEQFF
TRBJ2-1	TRBD2	NA	TRBV9	TGTGCCAGCAGCGTAGGAATGGGAGGGGTAAATTTCTACAATGAGCAGTTCTTC	CASSVGMGGVNFYNEQFF
TRBJ2-7	NA	few	TRBV7-8	TGTGCCAGCAGCTTGTCATTCCCCGACTACGAGCAGTACTTC	CASSLSFPDYEQYF
TRBJ2-7	TRBD1	many	TRBV29-1	TGCAGCGCCATACAGGGGAGCTCCTACGAGCAGTACTTC	CSAIQGSSYEQYF
TRBJ2-5	TRBD2	many	TRBV20-1	TGCAGTGCTAATCCGGGACTAGCGGCCCAAGAGACCCAGTACTTC	CSANPGLAAQETQYF